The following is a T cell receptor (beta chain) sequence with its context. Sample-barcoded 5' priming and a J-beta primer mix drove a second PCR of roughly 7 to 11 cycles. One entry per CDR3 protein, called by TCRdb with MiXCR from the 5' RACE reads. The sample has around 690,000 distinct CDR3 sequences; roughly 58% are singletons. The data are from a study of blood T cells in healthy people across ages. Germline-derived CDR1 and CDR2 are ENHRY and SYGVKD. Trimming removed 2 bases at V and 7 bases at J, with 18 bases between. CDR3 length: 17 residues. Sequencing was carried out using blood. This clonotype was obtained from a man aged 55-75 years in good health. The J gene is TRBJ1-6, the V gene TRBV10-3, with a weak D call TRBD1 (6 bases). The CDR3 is CAISEPTKQGRNSPLHF. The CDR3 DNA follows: TGTGCCATCAGTGAGCCCACTAAACAGGGCCGGAATTCACCCCTCCACTTT.